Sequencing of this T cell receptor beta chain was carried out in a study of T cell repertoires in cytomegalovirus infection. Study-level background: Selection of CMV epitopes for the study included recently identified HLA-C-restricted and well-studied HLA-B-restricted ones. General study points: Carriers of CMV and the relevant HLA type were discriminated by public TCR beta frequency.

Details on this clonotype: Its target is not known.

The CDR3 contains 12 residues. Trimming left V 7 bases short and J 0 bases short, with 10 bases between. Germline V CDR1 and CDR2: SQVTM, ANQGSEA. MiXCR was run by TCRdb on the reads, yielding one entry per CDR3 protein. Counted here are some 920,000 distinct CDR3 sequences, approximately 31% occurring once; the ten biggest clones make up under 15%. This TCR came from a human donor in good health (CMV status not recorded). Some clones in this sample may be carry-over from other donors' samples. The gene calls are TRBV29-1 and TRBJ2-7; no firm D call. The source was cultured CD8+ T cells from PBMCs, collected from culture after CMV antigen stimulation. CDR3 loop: CSGKAGSYEQYF. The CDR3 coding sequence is TGCAGCGGGAAGGCCGGCTCCTACGAGCAGTACTTC.